The sequence of this T cell receptor beta chain was determined in a study of siplizumab effects on memory and regulatory T cells. Study conclusions and caveats: Contribution to the alloresponse seemed major for naive T cells, which also seemed more diverse than memory cells.

Comment on this clone: Its specificity is not known.

Here immunoSEQ multiplex PCR was the method, and the copy in TCRdb shows in-frame clones only, minus some. Of more than 45,000 clones listed, about 97% were seen once; the top ten hold around 0.6%. Sequencing was done on a sample of naive CD4+ T cells sorted from blood. This TCR came from a human donor in good health.

The CDR3 nucleotides are TGTGCCATCAAAGACAGAGCAACTAATGAAAAACTGTTTTTT. It encodes CAIKDRATNEKLFF. The chain uses TRBV10-3 and TRBJ1-4; D perhaps matches TRBD1 (5 bases). This CDR3 has 14 amino acids. Trimming pared 7 bases from V and 0 bases from J, leaving 9 bases between. Germline V gene sequence: CDR1 ENHRY, CDR2 SYGVKD.